Below are 3 T cell receptor beta chains sequenced from a single sample in a study of tumor-infiltrating lymphocytes in primary liver carcinoma. Starting material of about 480 ng total RNA yielded TCR beta cDNA via a constant-region primer. Employing slightly modified ARM-PCR, three nested multiplex PCR rounds were run, and these gave rise to the TCR beta libraries. PCR rounds one and two used TRBV1-TRBV30 forward primers with a C-beta reverse primer for about 9 cycles each. A single record per CDR3 protein comes from TCRdb applying MiXCR to the multiplex PCR reads. The repertoire holds some 190,000 distinct CDR3 sequences, with 50% to 75% as singletons. Alongside blood RNA obtained from unsorted whole blood, germline DNA was also extracted. Sequences were obtained from peripheral blood. These receptor sequences come from a middle-aged man with primary liver carcinoma and hepatitis B virus infection.

V is TRBV7-9 and J is TRBJ2-5; 8 positions match TRBD1. CDR3 size: 14 residues. The V and J ends lost 4 bases and 3 bases, in that order; junction bases with no gene match: 4. Germline CDR1 is SEHNR and CDR2 is FQNEAQ (reference sequence). CDR3 loop: CASSSRTGKETQYF. In nucleotides, the CDR3 is TGTGCCAGCAGCTCACGGACAGGGAAAGAGACCCAGTACTTC.

This clonotype turned up a few times. A junction end diverges from the germline sequence, so it may reflect a read error. The V gene is TRBV11-2, the J gene TRBJ2-2; 14 positions agree with TRBD2. This CDR3 has 18 amino acids. Germline-derived CDR1 and CDR2 are SGHAT and FQNNGV. The CDR3 region is CASSFRGLAGVKTRELFF. CDR3 coding DNA: TGTGCCAGCAGCTTCCGGGGACTAGCGGGAGTGAAGACCAGGGAGTTGTTTTTT.

The gene calls are TRBV10-2 and TRBJ2-5, with D maybe TRBD1 (6 bases). CDR3 length: 14 residues. V was trimmed by 6 bases and J by 1 base, leaving 12 bases between them. Germline-derived CDR1 and CDR2 are WSHSY and SAAADI. The CDR3 region is CASRADRCQETQYF. The CDR3 coding sequence is TGCGCCAGCAGGGCCGACAGGTGCCAAGAGACCCAGTACTTC.